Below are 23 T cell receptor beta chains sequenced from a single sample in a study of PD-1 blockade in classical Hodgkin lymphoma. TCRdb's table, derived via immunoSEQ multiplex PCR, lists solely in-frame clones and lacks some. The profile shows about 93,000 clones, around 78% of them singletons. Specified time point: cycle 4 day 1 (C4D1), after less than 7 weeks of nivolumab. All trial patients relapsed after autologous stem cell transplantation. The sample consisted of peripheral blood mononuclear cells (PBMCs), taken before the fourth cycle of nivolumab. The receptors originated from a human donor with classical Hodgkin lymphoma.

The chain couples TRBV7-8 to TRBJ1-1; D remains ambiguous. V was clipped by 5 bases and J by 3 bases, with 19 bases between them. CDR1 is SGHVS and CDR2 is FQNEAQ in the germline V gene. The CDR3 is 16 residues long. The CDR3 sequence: CASSPARRARYTEAFF. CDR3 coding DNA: TGTGCCAGCAGCCCAGCAAGGAGGGCCCGGTACACTGAAGCTTTCTTT.

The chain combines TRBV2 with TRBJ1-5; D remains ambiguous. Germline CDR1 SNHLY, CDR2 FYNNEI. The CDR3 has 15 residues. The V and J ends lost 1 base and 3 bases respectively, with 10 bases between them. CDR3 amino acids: CASSEEAGPNQPQHF. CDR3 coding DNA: TGTGCCAGCAGTGAAGAGGCAGGCCCCAATCAGCCCCAGCATTTT.

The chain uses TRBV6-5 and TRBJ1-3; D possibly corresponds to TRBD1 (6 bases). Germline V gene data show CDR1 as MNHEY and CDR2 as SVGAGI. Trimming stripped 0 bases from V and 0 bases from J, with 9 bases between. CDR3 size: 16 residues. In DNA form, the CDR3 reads TGTGCCAGCAGTTACTCCGGACAGTTCTCTGGAAACACCATATATTTT. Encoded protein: CASSYSGQFSGNTIYF.

CDR3 sequence: CASSLYMNTEAFF. In DNA, the CDR3 is TGTGCCAGCAGCTTATACATGAACACTGAAGCTTTCTTT. The chain carries TRBV7-9 and TRBJ1-1; no reliable D call. In germline, CDR1 is SEHNR, CDR2 FQNEAQ (reference sequence). The CDR3 is made up of 13 amino acids. Trimming took off 2 bases at V and 0 bases at J, with 4 bases between the two ends.

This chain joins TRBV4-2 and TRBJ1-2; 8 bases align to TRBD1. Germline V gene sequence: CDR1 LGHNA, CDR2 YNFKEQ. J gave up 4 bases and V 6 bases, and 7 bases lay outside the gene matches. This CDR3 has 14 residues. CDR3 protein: CASRTGTGSYGYTF. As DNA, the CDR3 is TGTGCCAGCAGAACCGGGACAGGTTCCTATGGCTACACCTTC.

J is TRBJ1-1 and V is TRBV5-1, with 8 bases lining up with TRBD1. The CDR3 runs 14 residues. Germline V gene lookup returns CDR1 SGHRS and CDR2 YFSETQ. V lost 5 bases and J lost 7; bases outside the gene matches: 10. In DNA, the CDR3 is TGCGCCAGCAGGGTGGACAGGGCACTCCGTGAAGCTTTCTTT. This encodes CASRVDRALREAFF.

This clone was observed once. This CDR3 reads CASSQDSVGRGPYEQYF. The CDR3 bases are TGTGCCAGCAGCCAAGACTCAGTGGGGCGGGGTCCCTACGAGCAGTACTTC. The J gene is TRBJ2-7, the V gene TRBV4-2; D might be TRBD2 (6 bases). The CDR3 totals 17 residues. Germline assignment: CDR1 LGHNA and CDR2 YNFKEQ. With 0 bases removed from V and 2 bases from J, the gap between germline ends came to 17 bases.

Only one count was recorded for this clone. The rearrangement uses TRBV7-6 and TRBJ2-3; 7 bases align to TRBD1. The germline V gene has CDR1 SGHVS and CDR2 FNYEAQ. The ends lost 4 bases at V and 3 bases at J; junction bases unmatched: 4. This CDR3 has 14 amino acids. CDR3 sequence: CASSSTGPTDTQYF. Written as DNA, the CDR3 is TGTGCCAGCAGCTCGACAGGGCCGACAGATACGCAGTATTTT.

The CDR3: CASSGAGGNQPQHF. CDR3 in DNA: TGTGCCAGCAGTGGGGCTGGGGGCAATCAGCCCCAGCATTTT. This chain links TRBV2 with TRBJ1-5, with D unclear. CDR3 length equals 14 residues. In germline, CDR1 is SNHLY, CDR2 FYNNEI. Trimming removed 4 bases at V and 2 bases at J, with 9 bases between.

CDR3 sequence: CASSRSIQETQYF. Written as DNA, the CDR3 is TGTGCCAGTAGTAGGTCTATTCAAGAGACCCAGTACTTC. This chain connects TRBV19 to TRBJ2-5; unclear D gene. CDR3 length: 13 residues. In germline, CDR1 is LNHDA, CDR2 SQIVND (reference sequence). Trimming stripped 4 bases from V and 2 bases from J, with 8 bases between.

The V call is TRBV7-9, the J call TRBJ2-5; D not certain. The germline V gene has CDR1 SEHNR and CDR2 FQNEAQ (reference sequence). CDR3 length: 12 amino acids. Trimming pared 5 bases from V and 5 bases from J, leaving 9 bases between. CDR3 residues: CASSGVTETQYF. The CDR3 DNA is TGTGCCAGCAGCGGAGTAACTGAGACCCAGTACTTC.

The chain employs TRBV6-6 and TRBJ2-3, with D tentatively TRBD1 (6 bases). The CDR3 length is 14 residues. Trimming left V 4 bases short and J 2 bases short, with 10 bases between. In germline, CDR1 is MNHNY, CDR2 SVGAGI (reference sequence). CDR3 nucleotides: TGTGCCAGCAGTTGGACAGACCCCACAGATACGCAGTATTTT. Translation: CASSWTDPTDTQYF.

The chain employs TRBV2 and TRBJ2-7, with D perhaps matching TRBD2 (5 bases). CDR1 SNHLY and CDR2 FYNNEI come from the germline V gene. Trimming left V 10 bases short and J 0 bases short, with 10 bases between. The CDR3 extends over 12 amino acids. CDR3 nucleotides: TGTGCCACGCGGGCCGGCTCCTACGAGCAGTACTTC. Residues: CATRAGSYEQYF.

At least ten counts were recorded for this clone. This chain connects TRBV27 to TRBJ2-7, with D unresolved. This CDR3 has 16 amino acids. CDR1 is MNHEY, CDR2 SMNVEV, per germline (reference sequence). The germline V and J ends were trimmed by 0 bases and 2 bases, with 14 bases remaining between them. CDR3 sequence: CASSLSYRIVPYEQYF. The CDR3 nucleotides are TGTGCCAGCAGTTTATCTTACCGTATTGTACCCTACGAGCAGTACTTC.

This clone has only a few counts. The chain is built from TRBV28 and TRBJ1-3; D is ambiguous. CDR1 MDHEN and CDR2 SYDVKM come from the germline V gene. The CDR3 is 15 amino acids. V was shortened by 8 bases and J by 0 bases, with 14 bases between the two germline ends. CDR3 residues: CASHATLSSGNTIYF. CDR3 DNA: TGTGCCAGCCACGCGACTCTAAGCTCTGGAAACACCATATATTTT.

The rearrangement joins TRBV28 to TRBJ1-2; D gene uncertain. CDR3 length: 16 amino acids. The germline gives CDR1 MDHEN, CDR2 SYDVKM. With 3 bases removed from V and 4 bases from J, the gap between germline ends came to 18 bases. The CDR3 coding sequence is TGTGCCAGCAGTTTCCCTTCTAGTGGCACCCTCTATGGCTACACCTTC. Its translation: CASSFPSSGTLYGYTF.

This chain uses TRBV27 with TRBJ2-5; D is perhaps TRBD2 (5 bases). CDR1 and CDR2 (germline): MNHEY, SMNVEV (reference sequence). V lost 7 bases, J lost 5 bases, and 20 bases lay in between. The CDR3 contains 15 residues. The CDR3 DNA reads TGTGCCAGCACTCCGGGGTGGGGAAAGTGGGAGACCCAGTACTTC. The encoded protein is CASTPGWGKWETQYF.

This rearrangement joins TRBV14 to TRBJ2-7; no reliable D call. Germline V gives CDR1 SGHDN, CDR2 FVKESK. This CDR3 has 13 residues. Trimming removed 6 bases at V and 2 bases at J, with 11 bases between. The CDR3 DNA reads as TGTGCCAGCAGATCCTCTGGCGCCTACGAGCAGTACTTC. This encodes CASRSSGAYEQYF.

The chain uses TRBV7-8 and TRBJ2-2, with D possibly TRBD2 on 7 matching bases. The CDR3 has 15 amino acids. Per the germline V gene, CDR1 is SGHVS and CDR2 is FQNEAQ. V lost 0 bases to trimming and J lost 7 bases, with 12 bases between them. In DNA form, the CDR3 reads TGTGCCAGCAGCTTAGCGGGGGGGCTCGTCGGGGAGCTGTTTTTT. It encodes CASSLAGGLVGELFF. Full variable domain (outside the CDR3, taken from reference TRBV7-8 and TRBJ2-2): GAGVSQSPRYKVAKRGQDVALRCDPISGHVSLFWYQQALGQGPEFLTYFQNEAQLDKSGLPSDRFFAERPEGSVSTLKIQRTQQEDSAVYLCASSLAGGLVGELFFGEGSRLTVL.

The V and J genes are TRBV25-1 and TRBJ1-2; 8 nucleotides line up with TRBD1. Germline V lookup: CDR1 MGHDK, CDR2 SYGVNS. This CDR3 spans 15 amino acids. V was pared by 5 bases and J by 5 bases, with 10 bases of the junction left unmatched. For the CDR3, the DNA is TGTGCCAGCAGTTCGCGGACAGGGAGTAATTATGGCTACACCTTC. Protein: CASSSRTGSNYGYTF.

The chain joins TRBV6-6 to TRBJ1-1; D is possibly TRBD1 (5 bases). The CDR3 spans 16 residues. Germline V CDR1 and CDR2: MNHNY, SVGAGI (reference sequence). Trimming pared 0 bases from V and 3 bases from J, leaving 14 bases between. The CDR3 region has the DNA TGTGCCAGCAGTTACTCGACCAGGGTATCGGACACTGAAGCTTTCTTT. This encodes CASSYSTRVSDTEAFF.

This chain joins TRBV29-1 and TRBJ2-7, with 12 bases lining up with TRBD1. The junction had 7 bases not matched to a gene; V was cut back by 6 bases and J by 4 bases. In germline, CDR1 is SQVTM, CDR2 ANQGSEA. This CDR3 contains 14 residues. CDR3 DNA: TGCAGCGTAGGGGGACAGGGGGCGGTGTACGAGCAGTACTTC. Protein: CSVGGQGAVYEQYF.

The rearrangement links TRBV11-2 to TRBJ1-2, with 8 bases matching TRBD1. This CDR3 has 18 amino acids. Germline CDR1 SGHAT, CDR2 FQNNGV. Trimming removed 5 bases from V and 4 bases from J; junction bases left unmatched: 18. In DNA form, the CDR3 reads TGTGCCAGCAGCATCGTACGGACAGGGTCACGTATCATCTATGGCTACACCTTC. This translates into CASSIVRTGSRIIYGYTF.